The rows below give T cell receptor beta chains drawn from one sample of a study of T cells in Graves' hyperthyroidism and ophthalmopathy. TCRdb reanalysed the multiplex PCR reads using MiXCR and keeps one entry per CDR3 protein. The sample holds about 560,000 distinct CDR3 sequences, roughly a sixth seen once. The material sequenced was blood. These receptors were taken from a woman aged 18 to 35 with Graves' hyperthyroidism. Each CDR3 is given without its conserved first and last residue. D genes are given only for firm matches.

TRBJ2-6	TRBD2	TRBV7-9	ASSSGLAGAPSFPGANVLT
TRBJ2-7	TRBD2	TRBV6-1	ASSEASGIYEQY
TRBJ2-7	TRBD1	TRBV29-1	SISGTGDSEQY
TRBJ2-7	.	TRBV5-1	ASSLEHPWTYEQY
TRBJ1-1	.	TRBV7-9	ASSLEAGLSAF
TRBJ1-5	.	TRBV24-1	ATSGRSNQPQH
TRBJ1-5	.	TRBV6-9	ASSYRSGRGLNQPQH
TRBJ2-5	TRBD2	TRBV20-1	SAREAGVEETQY
TRBJ2-3	TRBD2	TRBV12-3/TRBV12-4	ASSLGSGGRGTDTQY
TRBJ2-3	.	TRBV12-3/TRBV12-4	ASSRRGSSPDTQY
TRBJ2-7	.	TRBV29-1	SVGGRQAAAYEQY
TRBJ2-3	TRBD2	TRBV29-1	SVERSAGGLDTQY
TRBJ1-4	.	TRBV24-1	ATKNPRWNEKLF
TRBJ2-5	.	TRBV12-3/TRBV12-4	ASSLRGRRVGETQY
TRBJ2-2	.	TRBV6-2/TRBV6-3	ASFGPGTQKGGELF
TRBJ2-3	TRBD2	TRBV3-1	ASSHNSGSRTDTQY
TRBJ1-2	TRBD1	TRBV2	ASQTGNYGYT
TRBJ1-1	TRBD1	TRBV2	ASSPQGDTEAF
TRBJ1-1	TRBD1	TRBV4-3	ASSPTGQATEAF
TRBJ2-4	TRBD2	TRBV12-3/TRBV12-4	ASSSTSGRNRTKNIQY
TRBJ2-3	.	TRBV20-1	SANPLGARHTDTQY
TRBJ2-7	.	TRBV4-3	ASSQEGGSDEQY
TRBJ2-7	TRBD1	TRBV4-1	ASSQRTGHYEQY
TRBJ2-1	TRBD2	TRBV4-2	ASSQDSGSRYNEQF
TRBJ2-7	TRBD1	TRBV28	ASSSGDRPYEQY
TRBJ2-7	TRBD2	TRBV5-1	ASSTSLAGGSYEQY
TRBJ2-4	.	TRBV14	ASSQGPHGIQY